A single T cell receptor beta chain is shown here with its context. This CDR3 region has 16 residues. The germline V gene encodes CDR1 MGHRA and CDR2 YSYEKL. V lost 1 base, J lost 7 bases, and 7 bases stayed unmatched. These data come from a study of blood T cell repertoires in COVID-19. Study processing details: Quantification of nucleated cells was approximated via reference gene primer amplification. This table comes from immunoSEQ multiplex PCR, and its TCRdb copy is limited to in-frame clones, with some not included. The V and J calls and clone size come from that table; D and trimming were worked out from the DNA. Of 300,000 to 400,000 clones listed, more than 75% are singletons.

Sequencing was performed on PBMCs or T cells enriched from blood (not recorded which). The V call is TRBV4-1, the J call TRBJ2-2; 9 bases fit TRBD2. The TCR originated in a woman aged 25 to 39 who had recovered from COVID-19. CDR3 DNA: TGCGCCAGCAGCCAAGGACTAGCGGTGCCGCGCGGGGAGCTGTTTTTT. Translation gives CASSQGLAVPRGELFF.